This entry is about one T cell receptor beta chain. Every one of the donors was a healthy Caucasian. Unique molecular identifiers were present on cDNA, and template switching added a universal primer site. TCRdb analysed the 5' RACE reads with MiXCR anew, one entry per CDR3 protein. The sample lists about 720,000 distinct CDR3 sequences, less than 10% occurring once. The entry originates in a study of identical twins. The germline gives CDR1 DFQATT, CDR2 SNEGSKA (reference sequence). The CDR3 is 13 amino acids. The V end lost 0 bases, the J end lost 8 bases, and 13 bases lay between the germline ends. The same data also went into a second study, on yellow fever vaccine responses in identical twins.

V is TRBV20-1 and J is TRBJ1-1; perhaps TRBD1 as D (5 bases). The sequencing input was PBMCs. This TCR was recovered from a woman between 18 and 30 years old in good health. The CDR3 loop is CSARDGRGKEAFF. The CDR3 DNA follows: TGCAGTGCTAGAGATGGGAGGGGAAAGGAAGCTTTCTTT.